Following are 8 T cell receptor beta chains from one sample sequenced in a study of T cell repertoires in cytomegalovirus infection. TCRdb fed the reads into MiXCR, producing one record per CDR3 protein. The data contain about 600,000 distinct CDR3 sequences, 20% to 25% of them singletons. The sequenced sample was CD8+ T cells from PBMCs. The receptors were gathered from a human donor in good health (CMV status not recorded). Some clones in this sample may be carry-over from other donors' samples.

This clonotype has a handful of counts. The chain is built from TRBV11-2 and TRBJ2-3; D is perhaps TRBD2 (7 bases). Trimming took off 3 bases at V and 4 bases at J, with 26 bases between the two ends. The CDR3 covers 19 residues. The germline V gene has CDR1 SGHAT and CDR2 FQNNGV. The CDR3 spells CASSFSIGLGGGTADTQYF. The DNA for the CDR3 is TGTGCCAGCAGCTTTTCTATCGGCTTAGGGGGGGGGACCGCAGATACGCAGTATTTT.

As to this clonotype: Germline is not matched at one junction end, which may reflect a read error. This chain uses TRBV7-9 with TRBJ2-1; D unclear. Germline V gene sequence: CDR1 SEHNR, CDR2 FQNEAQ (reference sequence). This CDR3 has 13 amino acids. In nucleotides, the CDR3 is TGTGCCAACAGCCCCCAATGGATACACGAGCAGTTCTTC. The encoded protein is CANSPQWIHEQFF.

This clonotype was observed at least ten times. The CDR3 nucleotides read TGTGCCAGCAGCTTAGCAGGGGTTCTGTGGGGGGGCCAATACGAGCAGTACGTC. Its protein is CASSLAGVLWGGQYEQYV. The chain carries TRBV7-8 and TRBJ2-7, with TRBD2 as a possible D gene (7 bases). The germline gives CDR1 SGHVS, CDR2 FQNEAQ. Trimming removed 0 bases from V and 4 bases from J, with 22 bases in between. This CDR3 contains 18 residues.

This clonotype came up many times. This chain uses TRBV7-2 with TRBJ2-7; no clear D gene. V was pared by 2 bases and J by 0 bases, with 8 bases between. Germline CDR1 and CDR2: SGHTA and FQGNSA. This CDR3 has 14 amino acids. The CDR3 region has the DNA TGTGCCAGCAGCTTATGGCCGAACTCCTACGAGCAGTACGTC. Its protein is CASSLWPNSYEQYV.

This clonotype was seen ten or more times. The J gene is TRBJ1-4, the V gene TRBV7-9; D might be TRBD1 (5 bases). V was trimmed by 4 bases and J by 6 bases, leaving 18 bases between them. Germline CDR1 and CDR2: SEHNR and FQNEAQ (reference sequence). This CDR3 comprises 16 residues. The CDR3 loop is CASSSTEMNQYEKLFF. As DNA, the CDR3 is TGTGCCAGCAGCTCGACAGAGATGAATCAGTATGAAAAACTGTTTTTT. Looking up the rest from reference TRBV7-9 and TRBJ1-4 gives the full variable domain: DTGVSQNPRHKITKRGQNVTFRCDPISEHNRLYWYRQTLGQGPEFLTYFQNEAQLEKSRLLSDRFSAERPKGSFSTLEIQRTEQGDSAMYLCASSSTEMNQYEKLFFGSGTQLSVL.

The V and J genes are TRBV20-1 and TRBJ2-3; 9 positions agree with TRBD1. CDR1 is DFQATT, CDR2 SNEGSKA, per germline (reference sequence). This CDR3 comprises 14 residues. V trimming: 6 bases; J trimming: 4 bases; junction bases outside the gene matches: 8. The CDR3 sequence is CSAAGQGPADTQYF. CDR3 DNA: TGCAGTGCCGCCGGACAGGGGCCCGCAGATACGCAGTATTTT.

CDR3 bases: TGCAGCGTTGAACGAATTCTTTCTGGAAACACCATATATTTT. Its protein is CSVERILSGNTIYF. The gene calls are TRBV29-1 and TRBJ1-3; D gene unclear. The CDR3 extends over 14 amino acids. Germline values: CDR1 SQVTM, CDR2 ANQGSEA. V lost 2 bases to trimming and J lost 1 base, with 9 bases between them.

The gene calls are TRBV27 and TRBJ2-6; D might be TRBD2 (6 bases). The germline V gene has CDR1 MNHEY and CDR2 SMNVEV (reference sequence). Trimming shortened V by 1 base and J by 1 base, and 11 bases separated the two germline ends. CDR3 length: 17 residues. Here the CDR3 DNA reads TGTGCCAGCAGTTTATACGGGGAGGCGTCTGGGGCCAACGTCCTGACTTTC. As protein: CASSLYGEASGANVLTF.